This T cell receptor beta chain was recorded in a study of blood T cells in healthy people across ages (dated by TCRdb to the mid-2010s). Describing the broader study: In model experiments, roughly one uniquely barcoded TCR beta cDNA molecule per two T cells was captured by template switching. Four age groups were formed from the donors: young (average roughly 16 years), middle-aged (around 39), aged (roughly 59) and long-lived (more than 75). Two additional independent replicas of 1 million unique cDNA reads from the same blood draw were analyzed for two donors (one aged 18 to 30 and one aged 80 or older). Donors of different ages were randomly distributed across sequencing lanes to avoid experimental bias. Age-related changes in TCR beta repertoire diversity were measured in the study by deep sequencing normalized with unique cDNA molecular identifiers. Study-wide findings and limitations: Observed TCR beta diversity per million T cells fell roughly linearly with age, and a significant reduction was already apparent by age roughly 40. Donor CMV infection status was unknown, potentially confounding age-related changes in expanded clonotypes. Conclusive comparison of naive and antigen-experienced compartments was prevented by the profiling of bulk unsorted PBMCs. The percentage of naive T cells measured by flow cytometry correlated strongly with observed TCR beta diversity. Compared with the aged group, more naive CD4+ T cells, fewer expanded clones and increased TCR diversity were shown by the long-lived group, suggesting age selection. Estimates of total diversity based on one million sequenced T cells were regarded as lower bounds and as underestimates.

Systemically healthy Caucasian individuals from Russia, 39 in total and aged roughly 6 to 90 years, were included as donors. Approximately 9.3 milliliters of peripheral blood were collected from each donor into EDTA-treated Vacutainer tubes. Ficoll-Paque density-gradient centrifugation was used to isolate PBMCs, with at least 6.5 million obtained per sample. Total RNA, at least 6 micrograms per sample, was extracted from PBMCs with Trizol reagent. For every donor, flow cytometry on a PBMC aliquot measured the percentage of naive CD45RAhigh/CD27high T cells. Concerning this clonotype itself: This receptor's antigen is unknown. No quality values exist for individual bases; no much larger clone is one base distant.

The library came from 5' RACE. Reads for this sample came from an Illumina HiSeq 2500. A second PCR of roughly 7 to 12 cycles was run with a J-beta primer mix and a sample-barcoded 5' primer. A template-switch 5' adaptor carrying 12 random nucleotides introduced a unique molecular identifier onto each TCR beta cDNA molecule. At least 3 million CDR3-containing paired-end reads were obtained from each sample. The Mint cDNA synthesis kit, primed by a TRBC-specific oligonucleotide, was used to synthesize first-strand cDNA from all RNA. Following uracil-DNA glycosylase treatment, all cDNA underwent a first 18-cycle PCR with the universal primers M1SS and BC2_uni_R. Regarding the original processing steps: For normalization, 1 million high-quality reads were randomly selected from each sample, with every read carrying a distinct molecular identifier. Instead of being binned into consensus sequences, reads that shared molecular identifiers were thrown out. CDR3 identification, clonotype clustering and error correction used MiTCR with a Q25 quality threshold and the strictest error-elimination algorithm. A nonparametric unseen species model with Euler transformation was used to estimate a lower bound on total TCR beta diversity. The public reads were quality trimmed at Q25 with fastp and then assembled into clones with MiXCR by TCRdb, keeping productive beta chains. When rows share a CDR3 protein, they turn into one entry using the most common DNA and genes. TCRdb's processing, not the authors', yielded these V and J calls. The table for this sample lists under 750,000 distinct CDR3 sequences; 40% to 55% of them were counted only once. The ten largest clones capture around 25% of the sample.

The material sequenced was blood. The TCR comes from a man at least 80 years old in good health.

The CDR3: CASSYYQGWEQYF. The sequenced DNA is TGTGCCAGCAGTTATTATCAGGGGTGGGAGCAGTACTTC. The chain is made from TRBV6-5 and TRBJ2-7, with TRBD1 tentatively as D gene (6 bases match). CDR1 and CDR2, looked up from the germline V gene, are MNHEY and SVGAGI. The junction carries 13 bases between V and J, which are trimmed by 3 bases and 7 bases respectively. There are 13 amino acids in the CDR3, from cysteine to phenylalanine inclusive. Only the CDR3 DNA is retained, 39 bases long and in frame from the first base.